This note documents a single T cell receptor beta chain sequence. Its cognate antigen is unknown. The length of the CDR3 is 16 residues. Losses at the gene ends were 4 bases for V and 2 bases for J; bases not matched to a gene: 9. The germline V gene has CDR1 SGHTA and CDR2 FQGNSA. Every bit of the isolated RNA underwent reverse transcription, so sequencing read expressed TCRB transcripts. Clones were read by immunoSEQ multiplex PCR, and TCRdb kept only the in-frame ones, dropping some. This repertoire shows 400,000 to 550,000 clones, 10% to 12% found once; its top ten account for 0.045% to 0.05%. Donors underwent one heparinised blood draw, about 120 mL on average. This sample stems from a study of beta chain features in type 1 diabetes. Study outcomes and limitations: Fewer insertions but more deletions were seen at VDJ junctions in type 1 diabetes patients. There was no resolution here of whether HLA type influences TCRB rearrangement.

This rearrangement joins TRBV7-2 to TRBJ2-3; 7 bases align to TRBD2. The sequence was collected from a woman between 18 and 30 years old in good health. Material for sequencing was naive CD4+ T cells from blood. The DNA for the CDR3 is TGTGCCAGCAGCTATGGAACCCTAGCGGTCACAGATACGCAGTATTTT. It codes for CASSYGTLAVTDTQYF.